This T cell receptor beta chain was sequenced for a study of tumor and adjacent non-tumor tissue in lung cancer. Concerning this clonotype itself: Its ends do not fully match the called genes, so a read error is possible.

RNA was extracted from bulk tissue without any cell sorting. More than 3 cm separated this lung sample from the edge of the tumor. The library came from three nested PCR rounds adapted from ARM-PCR protocols. MiXCR, applied by TCRdb to the multiplex PCR reads, yields one record per CDR3 protein. The sample lists about 75,000 distinct CDR3 sequences, approximately 68% occurring once. The CDR3 has 14 amino acids. The germline gives CDR1 SGHAT, CDR2 FQNNGV. Material for sequencing was distant non-tumor lung tissue. The chain links TRBV11-2 to TRBJ1-4; the D is unclear. The sequence was obtained from a woman between 45 and 60 years old with non-small cell lung cancer. In nucleotides, the CDR3 is TGTGCTAGCAGGCTTGATAGCACTAATGAAAAATTGTTTTTT. Translated: CASRLDSTNEKLFF.